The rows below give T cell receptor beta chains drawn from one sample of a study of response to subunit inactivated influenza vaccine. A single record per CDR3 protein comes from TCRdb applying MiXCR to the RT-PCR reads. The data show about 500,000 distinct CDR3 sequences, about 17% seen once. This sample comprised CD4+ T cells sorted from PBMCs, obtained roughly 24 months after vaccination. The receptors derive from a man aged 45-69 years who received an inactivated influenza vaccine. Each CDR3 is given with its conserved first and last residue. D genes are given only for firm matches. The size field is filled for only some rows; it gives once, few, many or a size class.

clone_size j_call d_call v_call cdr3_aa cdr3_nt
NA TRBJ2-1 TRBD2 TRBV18 CASSPPVSGRNEQFF TGTGCCAGCTCACCACCCGTTAGCGGGAGGAATGAGCAGTTCTTC
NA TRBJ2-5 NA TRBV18 CASSPGGMVLETQYF TGTGCCAGCTCACCAGGCGGGATGGTCTTAGAGACCCAGTACTTC
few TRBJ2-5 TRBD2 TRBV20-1 CSATWTSGRASETQYF TGCAGTGCTACGTGGACTAGCGGGAGGGCCAGTGAGACCCAGTACTTC
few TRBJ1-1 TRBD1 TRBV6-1 CASKRQGMNTEAFF TGTGCCAGCAAAAGACAGGGTATGAACACTGAAGCTTTCTTT
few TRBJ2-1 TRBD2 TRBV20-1 CSASGRAGEQFF TGCAGTGCTAGCGGGAGGGCGGGGGAGCAGTTCTTC
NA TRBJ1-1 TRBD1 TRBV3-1 CASSPDRAEAFF TGTGCCAGCAGCCCGGACAGGGCTGAAGCTTTCTTT
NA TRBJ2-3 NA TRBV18 CASSPGFVTDTQYF TGTGCCAGCTCACCAGGGTTCGTCACAGATACGCAGTATTTT
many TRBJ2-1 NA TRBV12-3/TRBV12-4 CASSFSTGYNEQFF TGTGCCAGCAGTTTCTCTACGGGGTACAATGAGCAGTTCTTC
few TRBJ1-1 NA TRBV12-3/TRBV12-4 CASRPTGSTEAFF TGTGCCAGCAGACCTACAGGGAGCACTGAAGCTTTCTTT
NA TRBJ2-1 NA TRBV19 CASSTMRMAGNYNEQFF TGTGCCAGTAGTACCATGAGGATGGCAGGCAACTACAATGAGCAGTTCTTC
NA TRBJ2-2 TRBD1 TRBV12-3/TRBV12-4 CANSTGQGATGELFF TGTGCCAACAGTACCGGACAGGGGGCGACCGGGGAGCTGTTTTTT
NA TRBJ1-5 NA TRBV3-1 CASSQARGSDQPQHF TGTGCCAGCAGCCAGGCCCGGGGCAGTGATCAGCCCCAGCATTTT
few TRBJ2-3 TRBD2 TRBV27 CASALSGRASTDTQYF TGTGCCAGCGCACTTTCCGGGAGGGCTAGCACAGATACGCAGTATTTT
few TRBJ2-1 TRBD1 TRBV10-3 CAISWTGTEQFF TGTGCCATCAGCTGGACAGGGACTGAGCAGTTCTTC
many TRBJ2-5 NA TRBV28 CASQLGWEETQYF TGTGCCAGCCAACTTGGGTGGGAAGAGACCCAGTACTTC
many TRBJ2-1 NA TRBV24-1 CATSYETRGEQFF TGTGCCACCAGTTATGAGACGCGGGGTGAGCAGTTCTTC
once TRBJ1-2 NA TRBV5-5 CARGLGLYGYTF TGTGCCAGGGGCCTCGGCCTCTATGGCTACACCTTC
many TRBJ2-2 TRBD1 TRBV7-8 CASRPDRIEGELFF TGTGCCAGCAGACCGGACAGGATCGAGGGGGAGCTGTTTTTT
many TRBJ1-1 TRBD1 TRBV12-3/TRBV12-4 CASSPGQGRGNTEAFF TGTGCCAGCAGTCCAGGACAGGGGAGGGGGAACACTGAAGCTTTCTTT
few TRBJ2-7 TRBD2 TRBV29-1 CSVEVLAGSYEQYF TGCAGCGTTGAAGTACTAGCGGGATCCTACGAGCAGTACTTC
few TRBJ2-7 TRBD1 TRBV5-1 CASSLAPGQGHEQYF TGCGCCAGCAGCTTGGCCCCGGGACAGGGCCACGAGCAGTACTTC
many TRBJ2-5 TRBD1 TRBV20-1 CSASSTGVMGQETQYF TGCAGTGCTAGTTCGACAGGGGTAATGGGCCAAGAGACCCAGTACTTC
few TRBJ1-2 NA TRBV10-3 CAISAPNYGYTF TGTGCCATCAGCGCACCGAACTATGGCTACACCTTC
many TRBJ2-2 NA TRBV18 CASSSAWLNTGELFF TGTGCCAGCTCCTCGGCGTGGCTTAACACCGGGGAGCTGTTTTTT
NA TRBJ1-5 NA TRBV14 CASSSGPPGRQPQHF TGTGCCAGCAGCTCAGGGCCACCGGGACGGCAGCCCCAGCATTTT
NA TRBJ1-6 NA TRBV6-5 CASSYGAREGSPLHF TGTGCCAGCAGTTACGGGGCCAGGGAAGGATCACCCCTCCACTTT
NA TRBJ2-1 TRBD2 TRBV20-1 CSASTSGKRGEQFF TGCAGTGCCTCGACTAGCGGGAAGAGGGGTGAGCAGTTCTTC
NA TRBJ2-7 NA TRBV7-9 CASGSGSTGGNF TGTGCCAGCGGTTCAGGTTCGACGGGCGGAAACTTC
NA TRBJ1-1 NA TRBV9 CASRRGADTEAFF TGTGCCAGCAGGAGGGGCGCGGACACTGAAGCTTTCTTT